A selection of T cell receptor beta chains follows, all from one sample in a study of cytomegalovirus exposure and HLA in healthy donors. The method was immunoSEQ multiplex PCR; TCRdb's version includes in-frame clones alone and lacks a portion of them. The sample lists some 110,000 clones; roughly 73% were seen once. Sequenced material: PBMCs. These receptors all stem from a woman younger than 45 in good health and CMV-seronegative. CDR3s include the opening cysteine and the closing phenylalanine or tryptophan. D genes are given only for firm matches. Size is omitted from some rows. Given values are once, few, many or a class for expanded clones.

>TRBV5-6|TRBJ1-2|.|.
CASSFQADLAGYTF
TGTGCCAGCAGCTTCCAGGCAGACCTCGCTGGCTACACCTTC
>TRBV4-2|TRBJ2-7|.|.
CASSQEQSAFDEQYF
TGTGCCAGCAGCCAAGAACAGTCCGCCTTTGATGAGCAGTACTTC
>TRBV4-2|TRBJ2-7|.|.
CASLNGGASEYYEQYF
TGTGCCAGCCTCAATGGCGGGGCTAGCGAGTACTACGAGCAGTACTTC
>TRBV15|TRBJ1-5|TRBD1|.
CATTSDRVGQPQHF
TGTGCCACCACTTCGGACAGGGTAGGGCAGCCCCAGCATTTT
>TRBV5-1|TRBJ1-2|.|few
CASSLGGANYGYTF
TGCGCCAGCAGCTTGGGGGGAGCTAACTATGGCTACACCTTC
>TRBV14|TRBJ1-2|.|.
CASRDAGNYGYTF
TGTGCCAGCAGAGACGCGGGGAACTATGGCTACACCTTC
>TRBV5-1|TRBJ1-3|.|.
CASSSGIQGSGNTIYF
TGCGCCAGCAGCTCAGGAATACAGGGCTCAGGAAACACCATATATTTT
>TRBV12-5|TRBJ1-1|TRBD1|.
CASGLKSLAGGLGTEAFF
TGTGCTAGTGGTTTGAAATCCCTGGCAGGGGGACTGGGCACTGAAGCTTTCTTT
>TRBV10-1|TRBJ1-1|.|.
CASNRGGMNTEAFF
TGCGCCAGCAACCGGGGGGGCATGAACACTGAAGCTTTCTTT
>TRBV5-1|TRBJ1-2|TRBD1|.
CASSSGQGADVYGYTF
TGCGCCAGCAGCTCGGGACAGGGGGCAGACGTCTATGGCTACACCTTC
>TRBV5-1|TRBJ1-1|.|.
CASSLATSNTEAFF
TGCGCCAGCAGCTTGGCGACATCAAACACTGAAGCTTTCTTT
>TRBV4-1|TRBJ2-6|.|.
CASSQDPQTSSGANVLTF
TGCGCCAGCAGCCAAGATCCCCAGACTAGCTCTGGGGCCAACGTCCTGACTTTC
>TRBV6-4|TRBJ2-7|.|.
CASSEEITSEQYF
TGTGCCAGCAGCGAGGAGATCACGAGCGAGCAGTACTTC
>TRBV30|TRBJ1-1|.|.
CAWRTLLNTEAFF
TGTGCCTGGAGGACTCTTCTAAACACTGAAGCTTTCTTT
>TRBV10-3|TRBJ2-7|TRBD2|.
CAISEAFGLAGLEQYF
TGTGCCATCAGTGAGGCTTTTGGACTAGCGGGGCTCGAGCAGTACTTC
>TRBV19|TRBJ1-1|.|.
CASSMVYQKNTEAFF
TGTGCCAGTAGTATGGTTTATCAGAAGAACACTGAAGCTTTCTTT
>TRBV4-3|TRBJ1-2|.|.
CASSQGRATNYGYTF
TGCGCCAGCAGCCAAGGGAGGGCAACTAACTATGGCTACACCTTC
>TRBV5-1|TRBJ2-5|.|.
CASSFGLAGRYQETQYF
TGCGCCAGCAGCTTCGGTTTGGCGGGGAGGTACCAAGAGACCCAGTACTTC
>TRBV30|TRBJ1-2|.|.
CACRGGIDGDGYTF
TGTGCCTGCCGGGGGGGGATAGATGGGGATGGCTACACCTTC
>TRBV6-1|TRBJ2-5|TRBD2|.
CASSEQGGETQYF
TGTGCCAGCAGTGAGCAGGGAGGGGAGACCCAGTACTTC